The T cell receptor beta chain described here comes from a study of cytomegalovirus exposure and HLA in healthy donors. Overall study context: Unique TCRs from HLA-typed donors, around 79 million of them, were held in an early data release.

Study results and limitations: The study recorded over 150 TCR beta chains that were cytomegalovirus-associated.

13 Jbeta primers and 60 Vbeta primers were used for the PCR. Measured with immunoSEQ multiplex PCR; TCRdb has only the in-frame clones, and not every one. Here the sample spans 100,000 or so clones, about four fifths being singletons. As for this clone: Its cognate antigen is unknown.

The germline CDR1 and CDR2 sequences are SGHRS and YFSETQ. The length of the CDR3 is 15 residues. V was pared by 4 bases and J by 2 bases, with 16 bases between. The chain combines TRBV5-1 with TRBJ2-7; D is possibly TRBD2 (7 bases). The receptor was isolated from a man aged 35 to 55 in good health and CMV-seropositive. Specimen: PBMCs. CDR3 DNA sequence: TGCGCCAGCAGCCAAGGGGGGGGTCCGACCTACGAGCAGTACTTC. This encodes CASSQGGGPTYEQYF.